The next 15 T cell receptor beta chains were all read from a single sample in a study of neurological immune-mediated disorders. Via MiXCR, TCRdb re-called the 5' RACE reads, giving one row per CDR3 protein. This sample has about 59,000 distinct CDR3 sequences, with approximately 3.5% found just once. The sample taken for sequencing was PBMCs. The origin of the receptors is a woman in her twenties or thirties with multiple sclerosis.

This clonotype was seen at least ten times. The gene calls are TRBV2 and TRBJ2-1; 7 bases line up with TRBD1. The CDR3 spans 13 residues. V shed 1 base and J 8 bases; nucleotides not matched to a gene: 2. The V gene's germline CDR1 is SNHLY and CDR2 FYNNEI. The CDR3 nucleotides read TGTGCCAGCAGTGAAGGAGGGGGCTATGAGCAGTTCTTC. This translates into CASSEGGGYEQFF. The full variable domain, its missing parts supplied by reference TRBV2 and TRBJ2-1, is EPEVTQTPSHQVTQMGQEVILRCVPISNHLYFYWYRQILGQKVEFLVSFYNNEISEKSEIFDDQFSVERPDGSNFTLKIRSTKLEDSAMYFCASSEGGGYEQFFGPGTRLTVL.

This clonotype was counted many times. The genes are TRBV5-5 and TRBJ1-5; 7 positions agree with TRBD1. Germline CDR1 SGHKS, CDR2 YYEKEE (reference sequence). The CDR3 consists of 17 residues. The V gene end was trimmed by 4 bases and the J gene end by 4 bases; junction bases not matched to a gene: 14. The CDR3 reads CASSPIYSTGINQPQHF. The CDR3 bases are TGTGCCAGCAGCCCAATATATTCGACAGGGATAAATCAGCCCCAGCATTTT. Full variable domain (missing parts from reference TRBV5-5 and TRBJ1-5): DAGVTQSPTHLIKTRGQQVTLRCSPISGHKSVSWYQQVLGQGPQFIFQYYEKEERGRGNFPDRFSARQFPNYSSELNVNALLLGDSALYLCASSPIYSTGINQPQHFGDGTRLSIL.

This clonotype was recorded at least ten times. This chain connects TRBV11-2 to TRBJ2-7; 10 bases are a match to TRBD2. CDR1 and CDR2 (germline): SGHAT, FQNNGV. V dropped 7 bases and J dropped 1; count of bases not matched to a gene: 1. CDR3 length: 13 amino acids. In DNA form, the CDR3 reads TGTGCCAGCAAGCGGGGGGGGTCCTACGAGCAGTACTTC. Its protein product is CASKRGGSYEQYF.

This clonotype appeared many times. The V call is TRBV29-1, the J call TRBJ1-2, with D unresolved. Germline-derived CDR1 and CDR2 are SQVTM and ANQGSEA. The V and J ends lost 3 bases and 4 bases respectively, with 12 bases between them. This CDR3 contains 13 residues. CDR3 bases: TGCAGCGTTGATGGTCAGGCGAGCTATGGCTACACCTTC. Amino acids: CSVDGQASYGYTF.

In its sample, this clonotype was seen many times. The V and J genes are TRBV7-3 and TRBJ1-2; 7 nucleotides line up with TRBD1. The CDR3 covers 15 residues. CDR1 is SGHTA and CDR2 is FQGTGA in the germline V gene. V gave up 2 bases and J gave up 0 bases; unmatched junction bases: 3. In DNA form, the CDR3 reads TGTGCCAGCAGCTTACAAGGGGGCCCTAACTATGGCTACACCTTC. It is translated as CASSLQGGPNYGYTF.

This clonotype appeared many times. This sequence joins TRBV5-1 and TRBJ1-2; TRBD1 is a possible D gene (5 bases). From germline, CDR1 is SGHRS and CDR2 YFSETQ. With 6 bases removed from V and 4 bases from J, the gap between germline ends came to 19 bases. This CDR3 is 15 amino acids long. The CDR3 loop is CASKWSPDQGYGYTF. The CDR3 nucleotides are TGCGCCAGCAAATGGTCTCCCGATCAGGGCTATGGCTACACCTTC. The entire variable domain, with the rest obtained from reference TRBV5-1 and TRBJ1-2, is as follows: KAGVTQTPRYLIKTRGQQVTLSCSPISGHRSVSWYQQTPGQGLQFLFEYFSETQRNKGNFPGRFSGRQFSNSRSEMNVSTLELGDSALYLCASKWSPDQGYGYTFGSGTRLTVV.

This clonotype was picked up many times. The chain has TRBV5-6 and TRBJ1-5, with TRBD1 matching 12 bases. CDR3 size: 16 residues. The germline V gene has CDR1 SGHDT and CDR2 YYEEEE. The ends lost 3 bases at V and 6 bases at J; junction bases unmatched: 7. The CDR3 DNA reads as TGTGCCAGCAGCTCGACCGGGACAGGGGGCAGTCAGCCCCAGCATTTT. It encodes CASSSTGTGGSQPQHF.

This clonotype was recorded at least ten times. The genes are TRBV30 and TRBJ1-1, with a possible D match to TRBD1 (6 bases). With 3 bases removed from V and 1 base from J, the gap between germline ends came to 15 bases. CDR1 is GTSNPN, CDR2 SVGIG, per germline (reference sequence). This CDR3 region has 15 residues. CDR3 in amino acids: CAWSPTRGTNTEAFF. The CDR3 DNA reads TGTGCCTGGAGCCCAACCAGGGGAACGAACACTGAAGCTTTCTTT.

This clonotype was recorded many times. This chain links TRBV29-1 with TRBJ2-5, with TRBD1 matching over 7 bases. Per the germline V gene, CDR1 is SQVTM and CDR2 is ANQGSEA. This CDR3 is built from 13 residues. The V gene end was trimmed by 5 bases and the J gene end by 2 bases; junction bases not matched to a gene: 5. CDR3 nucleotides: TGCAGCGTTTCGGACAGGAATCAAGAGACCCAGTACTTC. Translated, it gives CSVSDRNQETQYF.

This clonotype was counted ten times or more. The chain employs TRBV5-1 and TRBJ2-1, with D possibly TRBD1 on 6 matching bases. Trimming shortened V by 2 bases and J by 3 bases, and 9 bases separated the two germline ends. CDR3 length: 14 amino acids. Germline CDR1 reads SGHRS; CDR2 reads YFSETQ. The CDR3, as DNA: TGCGCCAGCAGCTTAAGGACAGACTACAATGAGCAGTTCTTC. It translates to CASSLRTDYNEQFF.

This clonotype was observed at least ten times. V usage is TRBV5-1 and J usage is TRBJ1-6, with D perhaps TRBD1 (5 bases). V was shortened by 3 bases and J by 0 bases, with 16 bases between the two germline ends. The CDR3 is made up of 18 amino acids. Germline-derived CDR1 and CDR2 are SGHRS and YFSETQ. CDR3 coding DNA: TGCGCCAGCAGCTGGAGGGACCCGTCGAGCTCCTATAATTCACCCCTCCACTTT. Protein product: CASSWRDPSSSYNSPLHF. The whole variable domain, remainder taken from reference TRBV5-1 and TRBJ1-6, is KAGVTQTPRYLIKTRGQQVTLSCSPISGHRSVSWYQQTPGQGLQFLFEYFSETQRNKGNFPGRFSGRQFSNSRSEMNVSTLELGDSALYLCASSWRDPSSSYNSPLHFGNGTRLTVT.

In this sample, this clonotype turned up many times. The rearrangement links TRBV7-2 to TRBJ2-1; D is undetermined. With 6 bases removed from V and 10 bases from J, the gap between germline ends came to 13 bases. CDR3 length: 12 residues. Germline CDR1 is SGHTA and CDR2 is FQGNSA. In DNA form, the CDR3 reads TGTGCCAGCAGTCTCAGGACCAAGGAGCAGTTCTTC. Encoded protein: CASSLRTKEQFF.

This clonotype was observed many times. This chain joins TRBV7-6 and TRBJ1-2, with D possibly matching TRBD1 (5 bases). Trimming took 5 bases from V and 4 from J, leaving 29 bases between them. The CDR3 consists of 19 residues. Germline CDR1 is SGHVS and CDR2 is FNYEAQ. The CDR3 DNA reads TGTGCCAGCAGCAACCGGGAGTGGGGGGTGATGGTCGGTGGCTATGGCTACACCTTC. Protein sequence: CASSNREWGVMVGGYGYTF.

There are many counts of this clonotype. The J gene is TRBJ2-7, the V gene TRBV3-1; no reliable D call. This CDR3 spans 13 amino acids. V was pared by 0 bases and J by 9 bases, with 12 bases between. The germline CDR1 and CDR2 sequences are LGHDT and YNNKEL (reference sequence). CDR3 bases: TGTGCCAGCAGCCAAGACCGCGTAGGCGGGCAGTACTTC. Encoded protein: CASSQDRVGGQYF.

The sample holds many counts of this clonotype. This chain uses TRBV5-1 with TRBJ2-3, with 10 nucleotides matching TRBD2. V lost 0 bases, J lost 1 base, and 5 bases stayed unmatched. This CDR3 is 17 amino acids long. Per the germline V gene, CDR1 is SGHRS and CDR2 is YFSETQ. The CDR3 sequence is CASSLAPGTSGTDTQYF. The CDR3 nucleotides read TGCGCCAGCAGCTTGGCCCCCGGGACTAGCGGCACAGATACGCAGTATTTT.